This T cell receptor (beta chain) was captured in a study of blood T cells in healthy people across ages (dated by TCRdb to the mid-2010s). Regarding the research as a whole: In model experiments, roughly one uniquely barcoded TCR beta cDNA molecule per two T cells was captured by template switching. Age-related changes in TCR beta repertoire diversity were measured in the study by deep sequencing normalized with unique cDNA molecular identifiers. Four age groups were formed from the donors: young (average approximately 15 years), middle-aged (approximately 40), aged (roughly 59) and long-lived (82). To avoid experimental bias, donors of different ages were distributed randomly across sequencing lanes. For two donors (one aged 18 to 30 and one aged 80 or older), the study analyzed two additional independent replicas of 1 million unique cDNA reads from the same blood draw.

Library prep was done by 5' RACE. Instrument used: Illumina HiSeq 2500. The second PCR ran for about 6 to 12 cycles and used a J-beta primer mix along with a sample-barcoded 5' primer. A unique molecular identifier was introduced onto each TCR beta cDNA molecule by a template-switch 5' adaptor carrying 12 random nucleotides. Each sample yielded at least 2.5 million CDR3-containing paired-end reads. First-strand cDNA was synthesized from all RNA with the Mint cDNA synthesis kit, primed by a TRBC-specific oligonucleotide. All cDNA was treated with uracil-DNA glycosylase and then went through a first 18-cycle PCR with the universal primers M1SS and BC2_uni_R. Per the source publication's procedure: Each sample was normalized by randomly selecting 1 million high-quality reads, each carrying a distinct molecular identifier. Reads sharing molecular identifiers were discarded rather than binned into consensus sequences. MiTCR, set to a Q25 quality threshold and the strictest error-elimination algorithm, was used for CDR3 identification, clonotype clustering and error correction. A nonparametric unseen species model with Euler transformation was used to estimate a lower bound on total TCR beta diversity. TCRdb reprocessing: public reads trimmed at Q25 with fastp, clones called with MiXCR, in-frame beta chains kept. Every CDR3 protein is listed once, alongside the most common genes and DNA of its rows. TCRdb, not the authors, supplied the V and J calls. Across this sample there are approximately 1,000,000 distinct CDR3 sequences, with 35% to 50% seen only once. The ten largest clones capture about 19% of the sample.

The investigation overall reported the following: Because profiling used bulk unsorted PBMCs, naive and antigen-experienced compartments could not be compared conclusively. Observed TCR beta diversity per million T cells fell roughly linearly with age, and a significant reduction was already apparent by age roughly 40. Estimates of total diversity based on one million sequenced T cells were considered lower bounds and underestimates. Observed TCR beta diversity correlated strongly with the percentage of naive T cells measured by flow cytometry. The long-lived group showed more naive CD4+ T cells, fewer expanded clones and increased TCR diversity than the aged group, suggesting age selection. Donor CMV infection status was unknown, potentially confounding age-related changes in expanded clonotypes.

Donors were 39 systemically healthy Caucasian individuals from Russia aged roughly 6 to 90 years. Each donor gave around 9.5 milliliters of peripheral blood, collected into EDTA-treated Vacutainer tubes. PBMCs were isolated by Ficoll-Paque density-gradient centrifugation, with at least 6.5 million obtained per sample. Total RNA, at least 6 micrograms per sample, was extracted from PBMCs with Trizol reagent. For every donor, an aliquot of PBMCs went through flow cytometry to measure the percentages of naive CD45RAhigh/CD27high T cells. Concerning this clonotype itself: Which antigen it targets is not known. Base qualities are not provided; no much larger clone lies one nucleotide away.

The germline V gene (reference sequence) supplies CDR1 DFQATT and CDR2 SNEGSKA. Including the terminal cysteine and phenylalanine, the CDR3 comprises 14 residues. The read is trimmed to its CDR3 DNA, 42 bases read in frame from base 1. V and J are truncated by 4 bases and 7 bases respectively, leaving an intervening sequence of 17 bases. Sequenced sample: blood. This chain joins TRBV20-1 to TRBJ2-1, and the D gene may be TRBD1, 5 bases matching. The TCR was taken from a woman aged 55-70 years in good health. The CDR3 here reads CSAKRQPVENEQFF. The sequence in DNA is TGCAGTGCTAAAAGACAGCCCGTAGAGAATGAGCAGTTCTTC.